This TCR beta chain derives from a study of shared clonotypes between healthy human individuals. Only CD45RO-negative cells positively selected for CCR7 counted as naive CD8 cells, so terminally differentiated effector memory CD45RA+ cells were excluded. Per sorted-subset replicate PCR, input was approximately 0.2 ug DNA, representing around 30,000 T cell genomes. The assay was immunoSEQ multiplex PCR, and TCRdb's table has in-frame clones only and misses some. Among about 2.1 million clones listed, over 85% were seen once. The V and J ends lost 4 bases and 5 bases, in that order; junction bases with no gene match: 6. This CDR3 spans 16 amino acids. Germline CDR1 is SGHVS and CDR2 is FNYEAQ.

The clonotype comes from a young man in good health. Some clones in this sample may be carry-over from other donors' samples. Sequencing was done on a sample of naive CD8+ T cells from PBMCs. The gene calls are TRBV7-6 and TRBJ2-1; TRBD2 aligns across 12 bases. The CDR3 nucleotides are TGTGCCAGCAGCTCTAGCGGGAGGGTGGCCAACAATGAGCAGTTCTTC. Encoded protein: CASSSSGRVANNEQFF.